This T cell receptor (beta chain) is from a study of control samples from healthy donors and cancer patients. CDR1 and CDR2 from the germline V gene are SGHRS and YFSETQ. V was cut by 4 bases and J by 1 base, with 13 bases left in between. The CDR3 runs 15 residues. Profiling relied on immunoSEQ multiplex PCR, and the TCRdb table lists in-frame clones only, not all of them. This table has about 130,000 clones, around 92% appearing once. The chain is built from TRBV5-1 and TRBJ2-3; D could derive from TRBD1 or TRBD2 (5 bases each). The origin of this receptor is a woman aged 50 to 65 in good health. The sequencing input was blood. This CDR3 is CASSETGRRTDTQYF. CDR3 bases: TGCGCCAGCAGCGAGACGGGGCGCCGCACAGATACGCAGTATTTT.